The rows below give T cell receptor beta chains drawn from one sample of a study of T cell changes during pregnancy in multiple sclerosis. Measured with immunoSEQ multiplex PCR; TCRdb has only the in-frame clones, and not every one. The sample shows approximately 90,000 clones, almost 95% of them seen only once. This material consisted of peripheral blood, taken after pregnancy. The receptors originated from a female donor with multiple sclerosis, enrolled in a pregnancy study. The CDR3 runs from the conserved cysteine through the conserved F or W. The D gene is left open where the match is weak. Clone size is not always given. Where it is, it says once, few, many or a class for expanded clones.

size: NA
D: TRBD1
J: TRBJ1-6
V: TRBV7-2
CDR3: CASSYRGSYGSPLHF
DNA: TGTGCCAGCAGCTACAGGGGGTCTTATGGTTCACCCCTCCACTTT

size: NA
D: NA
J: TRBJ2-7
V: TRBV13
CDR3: CASSQQGLYSYEQYF
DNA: TGTGCCAGCAGCCAGCAGGGGCTCTACTCCTACGAGCAGTACTTC

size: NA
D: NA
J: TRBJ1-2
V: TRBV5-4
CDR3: CASSRGTDYGYTF
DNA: TGTGCCAGCAGCCGGGGGACGGATTATGGCTACACCTTC

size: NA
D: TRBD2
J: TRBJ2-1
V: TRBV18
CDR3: CASSPTGLAGFFSYNEQFF
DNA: TGTGCCAGCTCACCAACGGGACTAGCGGGGTTCTTCTCCTACAATGAGCAGTTCTTC

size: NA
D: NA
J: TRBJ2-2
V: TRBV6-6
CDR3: CASRDQGSGELFF
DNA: TGTGCCAGCAGAGACCAGGGTTCCGGGGAGCTGTTTTTT

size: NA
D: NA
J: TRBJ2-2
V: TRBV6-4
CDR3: CASSRQQGDGTGELFF
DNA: TGTGCCAGCAGCCGACAACAGGGAGATGGGACCGGGGAGCTGTTTTTT

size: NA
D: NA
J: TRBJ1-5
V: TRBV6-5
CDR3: CASSYNIRQPQHF
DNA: TGTGCCAGCAGTTACAACATCCGACAGCCCCAGCATTTT

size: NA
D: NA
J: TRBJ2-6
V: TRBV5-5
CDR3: CASSYQGSGANVLTF
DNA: TGTGCCAGCAGTTACCAGGGTTCTGGGGCCAACGTCCTGACTTTC

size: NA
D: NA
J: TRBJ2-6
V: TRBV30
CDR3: CAWSDRVSGANVLTF
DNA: TGTGCCTGGAGTGACAGGGTATCCGGGGCCAACGTCCTGACTTTC

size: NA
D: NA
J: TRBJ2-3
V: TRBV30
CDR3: CAWSVGQFTDTQYF
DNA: TGTGCCTGGAGTGTTGGACAGTTCACAGATACGCAGTATTTT

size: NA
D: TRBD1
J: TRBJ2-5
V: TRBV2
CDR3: CASQKGTGQETQYF
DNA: TGTGCCAGCCAAAAGGGGACAGGACAAGAGACCCAGTACTTC

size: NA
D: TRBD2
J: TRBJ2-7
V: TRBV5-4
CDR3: CASSSPDLAGDIEQYF
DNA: TGTGCCAGCAGCTCCCCCGATTTAGCGGGGGATATCGAGCAGTACTTC

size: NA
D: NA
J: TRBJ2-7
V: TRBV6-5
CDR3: CASSFTPGQAYEQYF
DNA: TGTGCCAGCAGTTTCACACCGGGACAAGCCTACGAGCAGTACTTC

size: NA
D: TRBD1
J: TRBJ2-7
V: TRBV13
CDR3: CASSPGGGAYEQYF
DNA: TGTGCCAGCAGCCCAGGGGGCGGTGCCTACGAGCAGTACTTC

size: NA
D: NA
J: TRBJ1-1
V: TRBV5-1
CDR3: CASSLQGSRMNTEAFF
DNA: TGCGCCAGCAGTTTACAGGGTTCGAGAATGAACACTGAAGCTTTCTTT

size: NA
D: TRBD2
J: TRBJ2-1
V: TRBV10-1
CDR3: CASTGLADHNEQFF
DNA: TGCGCCAGCACGGGACTAGCGGACCACAATGAGCAGTTCTTC

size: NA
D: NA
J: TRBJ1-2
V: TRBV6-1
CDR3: CASRNEAGAYGYTF
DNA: TGTGCCAGCAGGAACGAGGCGGGGGCATATGGCTACACCTTC

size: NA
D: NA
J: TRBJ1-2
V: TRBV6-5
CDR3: CASSPGWGGYTF
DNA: TGTGCCAGCAGTCCAGGGTGGGGTGGCTACACCTTC

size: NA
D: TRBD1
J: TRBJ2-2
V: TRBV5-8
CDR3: CATTGTDNTGELFF
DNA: TGTGCCACCACCGGGACAGACAACACCGGGGAGCTGTTTTTT

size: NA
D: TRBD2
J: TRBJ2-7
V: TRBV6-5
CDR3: CASSYSRGTNPYEQYF
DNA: TGTGCCAGCAGTTACTCGAGAGGGACTAACCCCTACGAGCAGTACTTC

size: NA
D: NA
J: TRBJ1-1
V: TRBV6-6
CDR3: CASSYSGGNTEAFF
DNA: TGTGCCAGCAGTTACTCCGGGGGGAACACTGAAGCTTTCTTT

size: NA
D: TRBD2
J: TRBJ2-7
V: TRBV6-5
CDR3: CASSWGGSLYEQYF
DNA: TGTGCCAGCAGTTGGGGCGGGAGCTTATACGAGCAGTACTTC

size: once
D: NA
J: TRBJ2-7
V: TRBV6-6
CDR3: CASTFESLTYEQYF
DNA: TGTGCCAGCACCTTCGAGAGCCTAACCTACGAGCAGTACTTC

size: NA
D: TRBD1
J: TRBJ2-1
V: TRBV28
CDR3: CASSLSSLRDRGHEQFF
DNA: TGTGCCAGCAGTTTATCCTCTCTCCGGGACAGGGGACATGAGCAGTTCTTC

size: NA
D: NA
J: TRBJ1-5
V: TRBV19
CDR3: CASRTLVDQPQHF
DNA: TGTGCCAGCCGGACACTCGTGGATCAGCCCCAGCATTTT

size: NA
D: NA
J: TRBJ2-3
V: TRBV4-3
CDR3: CASSQDWGLSPLATQYF
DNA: TGCGCCAGCAGCCAAGATTGGGGACTTTCTCCGCTCGCTACGCAGTATTTT

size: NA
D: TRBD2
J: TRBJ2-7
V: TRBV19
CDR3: CASSIARVGLYEQYF
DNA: TGTGCCAGTAGTATAGCCAGGGTGGGACTATACGAGCAGTACTTC

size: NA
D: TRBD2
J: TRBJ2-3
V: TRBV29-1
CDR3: CSVEALAGVTDTQYF
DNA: TGCAGCGTTGAGGCCCTAGCGGGAGTAACAGATACGCAGTATTTT

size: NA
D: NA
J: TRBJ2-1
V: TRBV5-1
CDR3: CASSLHGDNEQFF
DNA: TGCGCCAGCAGCTTGCATGGAGACAATGAGCAGTTCTTC

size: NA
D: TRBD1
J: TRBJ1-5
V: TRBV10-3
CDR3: CAISRDSHQPQHF
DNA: TGTGCCATCAGTAGGGACAGCCATCAGCCCCAGCATTTT

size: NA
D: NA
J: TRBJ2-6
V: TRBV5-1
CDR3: CASSLAGDPGSGANVLTF
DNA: TGCGCCAGCAGCTTGGCAGGGGACCCTGGCTCTGGGGCCAACGTCCTGACTTTC

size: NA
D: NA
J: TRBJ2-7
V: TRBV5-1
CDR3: CASSSQYEQYF
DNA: TGCGCCAGCAGCTCACAATACGAGCAGTACTTC

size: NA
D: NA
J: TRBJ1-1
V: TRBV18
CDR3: CASSLERNTEAFF
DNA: TGTGCCAGCTCGCTGGAGAGGAACACTGAAGCTTTCTTT

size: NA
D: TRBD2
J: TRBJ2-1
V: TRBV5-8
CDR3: CASSSTMGLAGYNEQFF
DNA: TGTGCCAGCAGCAGTACCATGGGACTAGCGGGGTACAATGAGCAGTTCTTC

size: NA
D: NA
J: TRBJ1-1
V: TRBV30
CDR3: CAWGGADEAFF
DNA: TGTGCCTGGGGGGGGGCTGATGAAGCTTTCTTT

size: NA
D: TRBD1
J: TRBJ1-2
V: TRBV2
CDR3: CASSVLGTGPSLGYTF
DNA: TGTGCCAGCAGCGTTCTAGGGACAGGGCCATCCCTTGGCTACACCTTC

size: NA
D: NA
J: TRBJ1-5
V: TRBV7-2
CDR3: CASSPLRDQPQHF
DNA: TGTGCCAGCAGCCCGTTGCGGGATCAGCCCCAGCATTTT

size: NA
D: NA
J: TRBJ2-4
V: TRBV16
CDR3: CASSQVASGNIQYF
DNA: TGTGCCAGCAGCCAAGTAGCGTCCGGAAACATTCAGTACTTC

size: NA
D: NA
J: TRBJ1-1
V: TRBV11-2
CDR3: CASSRDRGEAFF
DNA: TGTGCCAGCAGCCGCGACCGGGGGGAAGCTTTCTTT

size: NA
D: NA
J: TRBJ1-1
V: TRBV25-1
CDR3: CASSEYRDTEAFF
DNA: TGTGCCAGCAGTGAATACAGGGACACTGAAGCTTTCTTT

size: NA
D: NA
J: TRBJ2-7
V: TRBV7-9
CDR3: CASSRDTYEQYF
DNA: TGTGCCAGCAGCCGTGACACCTACGAGCAGTACTTC

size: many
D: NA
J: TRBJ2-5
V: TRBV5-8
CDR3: CASSPGSEWETQYF
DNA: TGTGCCAGCAGCCCCGGGTCGGAGTGGGAGACCCAGTACTTC

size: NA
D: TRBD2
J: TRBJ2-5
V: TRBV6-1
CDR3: CASSEYGTGKLGTSGRRETQYF
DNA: TGTGCCAGCAGTGAATATGGGACAGGAAAGTTGGGGACTAGCGGGAGAAGGGAGACCCAGTACTTC

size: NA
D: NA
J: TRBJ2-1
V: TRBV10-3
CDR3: CAISEVVAEQFF
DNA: TGTGCCATCAGTGAGGTGGTGGCTGAGCAGTTCTTC

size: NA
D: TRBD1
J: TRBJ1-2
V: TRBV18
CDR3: CASSPGQGVLGYTF
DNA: TGTGCCAGCTCCCCGGGACAGGGGGTCCTTGGCTACACCTTC

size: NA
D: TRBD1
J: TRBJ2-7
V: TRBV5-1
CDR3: CASSFNPGTAPMFRDF
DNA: TGCGCCAGCTCCTTTAACCCCGGGACAGCTCCGATGTTTAGGGACTTC